Listed below are T cell receptor beta chains from one sample, sequenced in a study of blood T cells in healthy people across ages. MiXCR, applied by TCRdb to the 5' RACE reads, yields one record per CDR3 protein. This sample carries hundreds of thousands of distinct CDR3 sequences, approximately 29% of them seen once, and the ten largest clones take just over 15%. The sequenced sample was blood. These receptors were obtained from a woman older than 75 in good health. Both conserved end residues are part of each CDR3. Each record gives: CDR3 protein, J gene, D gene, V gene. A D gene is named only where the DNA matches it firmly.

cdr3_aa: CSAKGTSESYEQYF; j_call: TRBJ2-7; d_call: TRBD2; v_call: TRBV20-1
cdr3_aa: CASSPLRDNEQFF; j_call: TRBJ2-1; d_call: .; v_call: TRBV19
cdr3_aa: CASRLPSGTGELFF; j_call: TRBJ2-2; d_call: .; v_call: TRBV7-2
cdr3_aa: CASSPWRDYGYTF; j_call: TRBJ1-2; d_call: .; v_call: TRBV7-2
cdr3_aa: CAWTADSNQPQHF; j_call: TRBJ1-5; d_call: .; v_call: TRBV30
cdr3_aa: CSARVVPLGQFFGPGTDIISQHF; j_call: TRBJ1-5; d_call: .; v_call: TRBV20-1
cdr3_aa: CSAQVGGGNEQFF; j_call: TRBJ2-1; d_call: TRBD2; v_call: TRBV29-1
cdr3_aa: CASSLKARTGRQETQYF; j_call: TRBJ2-5; d_call: .; v_call: TRBV7-8
cdr3_aa: CSVHRDDEQFF; j_call: TRBJ2-1; d_call: .; v_call: TRBV29-1
cdr3_aa: CASSQDLSRDREETQYF; j_call: TRBJ2-5; d_call: TRBD1; v_call: TRBV6-2/TRBV6-3
cdr3_aa: CATSRVRGTGRYNEQFF; j_call: TRBJ2-1; d_call: .; v_call: TRBV15
cdr3_aa: CASSLLGAYEQYF; j_call: TRBJ2-7; d_call: .; v_call: TRBV27
cdr3_aa: CASSLEAASLSEQFF; j_call: TRBJ2-1; d_call: .; v_call: TRBV5-4
cdr3_aa: CASRIREGPTGELFF; j_call: TRBJ2-2; d_call: .; v_call: TRBV28
cdr3_aa: CSARDRATTYEQYF; j_call: TRBJ2-7; d_call: .; v_call: TRBV20-1
cdr3_aa: CASSPRVTENTGELFF; j_call: TRBJ2-2; d_call: .; v_call: TRBV5-4
cdr3_aa: CASSKQNSNQPQHF; j_call: TRBJ1-5; d_call: .; v_call: TRBV28
cdr3_aa: CASSPSSTGSQPQHF; j_call: TRBJ1-5; d_call: .; v_call: TRBV12-3/TRBV12-4
cdr3_aa: CSAMREGRIHEQYF; j_call: TRBJ2-7; d_call: TRBD2; v_call: TRBV20-1
cdr3_aa: CASSESRAGGAIDTQYF; j_call: TRBJ2-3; d_call: TRBD1; v_call: TRBV25-1
cdr3_aa: CSASRASGVDEQFF; j_call: TRBJ2-1; d_call: TRBD2; v_call: TRBV20-1
cdr3_aa: CASRGDRGTFGYTF; j_call: TRBJ1-2; d_call: TRBD1; v_call: TRBV6-5
cdr3_aa: CASSGSGGYNEQFF; j_call: TRBJ2-1; d_call: TRBD2; v_call: TRBV9
cdr3_aa: CASSFKQGLGAFF; j_call: TRBJ1-1; d_call: .; v_call: TRBV5-4
cdr3_aa: CASSFGALGAGSPPHF; j_call: TRBJ1-6; d_call: .; v_call: TRBV7-2
cdr3_aa: CASSVDRVHEQYF; j_call: TRBJ2-7; d_call: .; v_call: TRBV9
cdr3_aa: CASSQVSNSPLHF; j_call: TRBJ1-6; d_call: .; v_call: TRBV4-3
cdr3_aa: CASTRGWGEQFF; j_call: TRBJ2-1; d_call: .; v_call: TRBV7-2
cdr3_aa: CASSRTAQGETQYF; j_call: .; d_call: .; v_call: TRBV4-1
cdr3_aa: CASNTGADRGYTF; j_call: TRBJ1-2; d_call: TRBD1; v_call: TRBV12-3/TRBV12-4
cdr3_aa: CASSLGWASSDSYNEQFF; j_call: TRBJ2-1; d_call: .; v_call: TRBV7-9
cdr3_aa: CASSLELAGTEQYF; j_call: TRBJ2-7; d_call: TRBD2; v_call: TRBV5-1
cdr3_aa: CASRGPFHYEQYF; j_call: TRBJ2-7; d_call: TRBD1; v_call: TRBV28
cdr3_aa: CASSGGRLPYEQYF; j_call: TRBJ2-7; d_call: .; v_call: TRBV3-1
cdr3_aa: CAWSPTGYGYTF; j_call: TRBJ1-2; d_call: .; v_call: TRBV30
cdr3_aa: CAWSSGQETQYF; j_call: TRBJ2-5; d_call: .; v_call: TRBV30
cdr3_aa: CASSFLTGLLSGANVLTF; j_call: TRBJ2-6; d_call: .; v_call: TRBV7-9